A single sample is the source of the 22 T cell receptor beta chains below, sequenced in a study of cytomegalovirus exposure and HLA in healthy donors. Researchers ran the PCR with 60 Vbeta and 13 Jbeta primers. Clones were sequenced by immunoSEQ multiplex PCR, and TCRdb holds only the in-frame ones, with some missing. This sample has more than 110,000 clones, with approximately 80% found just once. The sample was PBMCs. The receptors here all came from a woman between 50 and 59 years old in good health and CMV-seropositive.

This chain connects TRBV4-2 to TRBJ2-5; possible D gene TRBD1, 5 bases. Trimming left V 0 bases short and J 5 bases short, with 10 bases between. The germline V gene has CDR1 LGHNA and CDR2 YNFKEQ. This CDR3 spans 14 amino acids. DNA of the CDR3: TGTGCCAGCAGCCAAGAAGGGGCAGGGGAGACCCAGTACTTC. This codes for CASSQEGAGETQYF.

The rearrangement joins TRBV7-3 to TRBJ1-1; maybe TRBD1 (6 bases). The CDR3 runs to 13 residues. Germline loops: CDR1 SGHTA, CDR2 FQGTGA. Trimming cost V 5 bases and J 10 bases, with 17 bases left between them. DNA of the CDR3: TGTGCCAGCAGCGATAAATTACAGGGAGTAGCTTTCTTT. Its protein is CASSDKLQGVAFF.

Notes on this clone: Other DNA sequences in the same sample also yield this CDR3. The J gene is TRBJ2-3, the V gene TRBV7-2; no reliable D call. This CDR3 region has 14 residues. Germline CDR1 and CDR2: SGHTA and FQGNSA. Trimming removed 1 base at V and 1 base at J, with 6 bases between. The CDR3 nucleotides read TGTGCCAGCAGCTTAGTTGGAGGCACAGATACGCAGTATTTT. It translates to CASSLVGGTDTQYF.

Here the CDR3 DNA reads TGTGCCAGCAGCGTGGACAGGGCGGGAGAGACCCAGTACTTC. It specifies CASSVDRAGETQYF. The gene calls are TRBV2 and TRBJ2-5, with 8 bases fitting TRBD1. Germline-derived CDR1 and CDR2 are SNHLY and FYNNEI. The length of the CDR3 is 14 residues. V was pared by 6 bases and J by 4 bases, with 7 bases of the junction left unmatched.

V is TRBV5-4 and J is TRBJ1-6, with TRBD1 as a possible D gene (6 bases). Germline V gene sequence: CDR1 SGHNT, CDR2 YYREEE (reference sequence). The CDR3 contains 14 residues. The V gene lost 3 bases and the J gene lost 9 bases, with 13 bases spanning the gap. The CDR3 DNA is TGTGCCAGCAGCTCCGGGACATTAACTTCACCCCTCCACTTT. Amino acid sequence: CASSSGTLTSPLHF.

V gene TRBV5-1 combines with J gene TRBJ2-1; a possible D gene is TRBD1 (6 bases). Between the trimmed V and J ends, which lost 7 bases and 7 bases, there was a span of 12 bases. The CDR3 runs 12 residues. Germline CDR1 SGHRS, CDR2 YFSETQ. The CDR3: CASGGQSNEQFF. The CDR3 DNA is TGCGCCAGCGGCGGACAGTCTAATGAGCAGTTCTTC.

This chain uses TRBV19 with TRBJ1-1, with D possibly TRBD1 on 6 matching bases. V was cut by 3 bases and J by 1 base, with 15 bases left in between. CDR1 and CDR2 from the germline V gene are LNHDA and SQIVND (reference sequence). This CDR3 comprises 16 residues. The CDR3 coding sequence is TGTGCCAGTAGTATGCCTTCGGACAGCAAGAACACTGAAGCTTTCTTT. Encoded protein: CASSMPSDSKNTEAFF.

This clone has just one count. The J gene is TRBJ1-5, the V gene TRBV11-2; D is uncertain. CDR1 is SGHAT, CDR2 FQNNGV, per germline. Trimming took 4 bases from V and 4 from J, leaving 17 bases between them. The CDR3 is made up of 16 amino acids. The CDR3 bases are TGTGCCAGCAGCTCCCCGTCGGGAGGAGATAATCAGCCCCAGCATTTT. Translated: CASSSPSGGDNQPQHF.

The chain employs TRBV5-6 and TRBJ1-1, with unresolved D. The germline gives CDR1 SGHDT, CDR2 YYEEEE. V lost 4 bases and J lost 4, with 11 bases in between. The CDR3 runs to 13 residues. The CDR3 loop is CASSTVISTEAFF. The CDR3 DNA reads TGTGCCAGCAGCACGGTAATAAGCACTGAAGCTTTCTTT.

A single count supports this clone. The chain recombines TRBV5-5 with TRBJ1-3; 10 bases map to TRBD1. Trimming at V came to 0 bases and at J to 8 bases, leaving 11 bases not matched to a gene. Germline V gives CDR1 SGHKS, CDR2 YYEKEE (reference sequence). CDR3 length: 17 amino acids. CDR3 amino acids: CASSLAGDRGDAYTIYF. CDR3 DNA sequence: TGTGCCAGCAGCTTGGCCGGGGACAGGGGCGACGCATACACCATATATTTT.

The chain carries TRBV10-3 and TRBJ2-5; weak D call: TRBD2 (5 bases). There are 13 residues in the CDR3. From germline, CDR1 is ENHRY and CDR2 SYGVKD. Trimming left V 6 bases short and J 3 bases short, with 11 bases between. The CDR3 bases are TGTGCCATCAGCTCCGGGGTAGAAGAGACCCAGTACTTC. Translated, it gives CAISSGVEETQYF.

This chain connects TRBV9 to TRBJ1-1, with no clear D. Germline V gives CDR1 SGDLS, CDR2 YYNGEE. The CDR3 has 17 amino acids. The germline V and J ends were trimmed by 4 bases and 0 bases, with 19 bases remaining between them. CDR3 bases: TGTGCCAGCAGCCCTCGAGGGTTAGGGCAGGTGAACACTGAAGCTTTCTTT. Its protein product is CASSPRGLGQVNTEAFF.

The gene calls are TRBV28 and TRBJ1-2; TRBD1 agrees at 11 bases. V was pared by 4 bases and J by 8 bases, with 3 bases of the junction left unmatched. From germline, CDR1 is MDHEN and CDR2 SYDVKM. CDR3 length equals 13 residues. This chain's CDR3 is CASSSGTGGGYTF. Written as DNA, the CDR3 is TGTGCCAGCAGTTCCGGGACAGGGGGAGGCTACACCTTC.

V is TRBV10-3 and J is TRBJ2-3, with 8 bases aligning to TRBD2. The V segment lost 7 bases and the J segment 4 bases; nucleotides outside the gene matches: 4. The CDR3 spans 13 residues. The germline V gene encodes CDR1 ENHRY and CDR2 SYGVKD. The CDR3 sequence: CAITGGGADTQYF. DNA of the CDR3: TGTGCCATCACGGGGGGGGGCGCAGATACGCAGTATTTT.

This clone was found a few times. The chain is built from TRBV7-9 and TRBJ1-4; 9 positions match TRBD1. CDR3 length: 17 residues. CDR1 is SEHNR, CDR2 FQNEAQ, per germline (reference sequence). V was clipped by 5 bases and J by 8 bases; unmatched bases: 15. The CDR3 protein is CASSPDSPGTGREKLFF. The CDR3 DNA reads TGTGCCAGCAGCCCCGACAGTCCCGGGACAGGGAGGGAAAAACTGTTTTTT.

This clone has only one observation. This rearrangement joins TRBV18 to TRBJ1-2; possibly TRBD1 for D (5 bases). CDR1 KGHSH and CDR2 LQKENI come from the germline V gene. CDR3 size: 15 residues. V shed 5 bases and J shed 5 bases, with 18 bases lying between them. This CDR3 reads CASSDTARGTYGYTF. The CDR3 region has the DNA TGTGCCAGCTCAGACACGGCAAGGGGAACTTATGGCTACACCTTC. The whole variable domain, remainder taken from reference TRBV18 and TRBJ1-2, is NAGVMQNPRHLVRRRGQEARLRCSPMKGHSHVYWYRQLPEEGLKFMVYLQKENIIDESGMPKERFSAEFPKEGPSILRIQQVVRGDSAAYFCASSDTARGTYGYTFGSGTRLTVV.

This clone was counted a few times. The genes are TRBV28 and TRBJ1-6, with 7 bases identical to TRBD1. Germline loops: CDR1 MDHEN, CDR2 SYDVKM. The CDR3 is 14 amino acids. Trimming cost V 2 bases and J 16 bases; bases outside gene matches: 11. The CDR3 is CASSLVGGQTKLHF. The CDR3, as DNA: TGTGCCAGCAGTTTAGTCGGGGGACAGACGAAACTCCACTTT.

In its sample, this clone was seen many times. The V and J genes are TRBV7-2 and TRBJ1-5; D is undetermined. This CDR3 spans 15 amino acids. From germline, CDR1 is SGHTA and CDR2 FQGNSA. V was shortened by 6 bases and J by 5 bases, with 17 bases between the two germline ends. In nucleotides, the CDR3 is TGTGCCAGCAGTTCCCAGGTTTCATTGGATCAGCCCCAGCATTTT. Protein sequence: CASSSQVSLDQPQHF.

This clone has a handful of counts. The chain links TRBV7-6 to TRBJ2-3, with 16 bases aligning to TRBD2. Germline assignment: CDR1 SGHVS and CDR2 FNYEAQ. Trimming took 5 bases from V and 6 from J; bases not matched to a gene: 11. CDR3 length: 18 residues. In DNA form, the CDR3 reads TGTGCCAGCAGCAAAGAGGGACTAGCGGGGGGGCAGTCGGATACGCAGTATTTT. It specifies CASSKEGLAGGQSDTQYF.

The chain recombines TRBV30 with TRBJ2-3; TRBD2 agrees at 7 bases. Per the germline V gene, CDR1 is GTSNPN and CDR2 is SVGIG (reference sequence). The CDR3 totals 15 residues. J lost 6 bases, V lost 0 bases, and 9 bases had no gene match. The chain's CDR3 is CAWSVLGGFLDTQYF. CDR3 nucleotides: TGTGCCTGGAGTGTACTGGGGGGGTTTTTGGATACGCAGTATTTT.

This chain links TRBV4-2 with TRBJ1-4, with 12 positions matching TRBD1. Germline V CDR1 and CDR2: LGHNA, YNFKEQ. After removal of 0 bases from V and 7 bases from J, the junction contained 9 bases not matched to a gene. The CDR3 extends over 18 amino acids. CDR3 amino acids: CASSQDFGTGGAVEKLFF. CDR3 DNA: TGTGCCAGCAGCCAAGATTTCGGGACAGGGGGCGCGGTTGAAAAACTGTTTTTT.

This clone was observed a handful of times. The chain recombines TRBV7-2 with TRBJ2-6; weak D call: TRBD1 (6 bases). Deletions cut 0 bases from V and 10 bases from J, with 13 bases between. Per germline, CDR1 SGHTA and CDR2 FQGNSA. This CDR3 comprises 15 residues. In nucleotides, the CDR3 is TGTGCCAGCAGCTTAGCCTCGGGACATGGGAACGTCCTGACTTTC. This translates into CASSLASGHGNVLTF.